These T cell receptor beta chains were read from a single sample in a study of Graves' ophthalmopathy and Graves' hyperthyroidism. One entry per CDR3 protein results from TCRdb running MiXCR on the multiplex PCR reads. This table holds some 160,000 distinct CDR3 sequences, about two fifths found once. Material for sequencing was peripheral blood. The receptor set was obtained from a man between 25 and 39 years old with Graves' ophthalmopathy. The CDR3 runs from the conserved cysteine through the conserved F or W. Fields, in order: D gene, V gene, CDR3 length, J gene, clone size, CDR3 protein, CDR3 DNA. D genes are given only for firm matches. Expanded clones are given a class, and other clones once, few, many or no size at all.

>NA|TRBV30|12|TRBJ1-1|many
CAWSKGDTEAFF
TGTGCCTGGAGTAAAGGGGACACTGAAGCTTTCTTT
>TRBD2|TRBV6-2/TRBV6-3|16|TRBJ2-7|NA
CASSYPRGGLASEQYF
TGTGCCAGCAGTTACCCCCGGGGGGGACTTGCCTCCGAGCAGTACTTC
>NA|TRBV19|15|TRBJ1-2|many
CASSIDLRAVGGYTF
TGTGCCAGTAGTATAGATCTGAGGGCGGTCGGTGGCTACACCTTC
>NA|TRBV11-2|15|TRBJ1-5|many
CASSLDTGGNQPQHF
TGTGCCAGCAGCTTAGATACGGGGGGCAATCAGCCCCAGCATTTT
>TRBD1|TRBV30|14|TRBJ2-7|many
CAWSSGQGVYEQYF
TGTGCCTGGAGTTCGGGACAGGGTGTGTACGAGCAGTACTTC
>TRBD1|TRBV6-5|15|TRBJ1-1|NA
CASSLDRLHSPEAFF
TGTGCCAGCAGTTTGGACAGGTTGCATAGTCCTGAAGCTTTCTTT
>NA|TRBV6-1|16|TRBJ1-6|many
CASSERPTSYNSPLHF
TGTGCCAGCAGTGAACGTCCGACCTCCTATAATTCACCCCTCCACTTT
>TRBD2|TRBV7-2|16|TRBJ2-7|many
CASSAALSGTSYEQYF
TGTGCCAGCAGCGCCGCCCTAAGCGGGACCTCCTACGAGCAGTACTTC
>NA|TRBV6-5|15|TRBJ2-7|many
CASSYSGRFTYEQYF
TGTGCCAGCAGTTACTCGGGCAGATTTACCTACGAGCAGTACTTC
>NA|TRBV12-3/TRBV12-4|13|TRBJ1-1|many
CASRSREGTEAFF
TGTGCCAGCAGGTCCAGGGAAGGCACTGAAGCTTTCTTT
>NA|TRBV7-2|12|TRBJ2-7|many
CASSPHSYEQYF
TGTGCCAGCAGCCCTCATTCCTACGAGCAGTACTTC
>NA|TRBV28|12|TRBJ2-7|many
CASSEKGREQYF
TGTGCCAGCAGTGAGAAAGGGAGAGAGCAGTACTTC
>NA|TRBV5-1|19|TRBJ1-6|many
CASSLRRWAILGHYSPLHF
TGCGCCAGCAGCTTGCGACGGTGGGCCATACTGGGGCATTATTCACCCCTCCACTTT
>NA|TRBV2|14|TRBJ1-5|many
CASRGRDSNQPQHF
TGTGCCAGCAGAGGGAGGGATAGCAATCAGCCCCAGCATTTT
>NA|TRBV28|18|TRBJ2-7|many
CASSLPRSTIRNSYEQYF
TGTGCCAGCAGTTTACCGCGCTCCACCATTAGAAACTCCTACGAGCAGTACTTC
>NA|TRBV10-3|12|TRBJ2-7|NA
CAISESAWEQYF
TGTGCCATCAGTGAGTCAGCGTGGGAGCAGTACTTC
>TRBD2|TRBV6-1|14|TRBJ2-2|NA
CASRVAGQTGELFF
TGTGCCAGCAGAGTAGCGGGACAAACCGGGGAGCTGTTTTTT
>NA|TRBV28|14|TRBJ1-5|NA
CASSLPWGNQPQHF
TGTGCCAGCAGTCTCCCATGGGGCAATCAGCCCCAGCATTTT
>NA|TRBV11-3|14|TRBJ2-5|many
CASSSRGGQETQYF
TGTGCCAGCAGCTCCCGTGGGGGGCAAGAGACCCAGTACTTC
>TRBD1|TRBV7-9|14|TRBJ2-7|many
CASSQDRVSYEQYF
TGTGCCAGCAGCCAAGACAGGGTGTCCTACGAGCAGTACTTC
>NA|TRBV18|14|TRBJ1-1|many
CASSLNEGDTEAFF
TGTGCCAGCTCACTGAATGAGGGAGATACTGAAGCTTTCTTT
>NA|TRBV15|15|TRBJ2-7|many
CATSPDRARSYEQYF
TGTGCCACCAGCCCCGACAGAGCCCGCTCCTACGAGCAGTACTTC
>TRBD2|TRBV7-9|16|TRBJ2-7|many
CASSFPSGVSSYEQYF
TGTGCCAGCAGCTTCCCTAGCGGGGTGAGCTCCTACGAGCAGTACTTC
>TRBD1|TRBV12-3/TRBV12-4|14|TRBJ1-2|NA
CASSLLTGGNGYTF
TGTGCCAGCAGTTTACTAACAGGGGGCAATGGCTACACCTTC
>TRBD1|TRBV12-3/TRBV12-4|13|TRBJ1-2|NA
CASSGQESYGYTF
TGTGCCAGCAGCGGACAGGAGAGTTATGGCTACACCTTC
>NA|TRBV12-3/TRBV12-4|13|TRBJ2-7|NA
CASSSTDVYEQYF
TGTGCCAGCAGTTCAACGGACGTCTACGAGCAGTACTTC
>NA|TRBV2|13|TRBJ1-1|many
CASCWTKSTEAFF
TGTGCCAGCTGTTGGACAAAGAGCACTGAAGCTTTCTTT
>NA|TRBV28|14|TRBJ2-5|many
CASSLVTNSETQYF
TGTGCCAGCAGTTTGGTAACTAATTCGGAGACCCAGTACTTC
>NA|TRBV11-2|17|TRBJ2-4|many
CASSRGTGREAKNIQYF
TGTGCCAGCAGCCGCGGGACCGGACGCGAGGCCAAAAACATTCAGTACTTC
>NA|TRBV2|15|TRBJ1-2|NA
CASSAAGLSSYGYTF
TGTGCCAGCAGTGCTGCAGGATTGTCCTCCTATGGCTACACCTTC
>NA|TRBV6-1|15|TRBJ1-5|once
CASRDPPELNQPQHF
TGTGCCAGCAGGGACCCCCCGGAGCTCAATCAGCCCCAGCATTTT
>NA|TRBV28|12|TRBJ1-2|few
CASRRANYGYTF
TGTGCCAGCAGGCGAGCTAACTATGGCTACACCTTC
>NA|TRBV27|12|TRBJ1-5|once
CASGVINQPQHF
TGTGCCAGTGGGGTGATTAATCAGCCCCAGCATTTT
>NA|TRBV27|15|TRBJ2-2|many
CASSFRVSNTGELFF
TGTGCCAGCAGTTTCCGGGTGTCGAACACCGGGGAGCTGTTTTTT
>NA|TRBV28|16|TRBJ1-1|many
CASSLSYGRANTEAFF
TGTGCCAGCAGTTTAAGTTACGGCAGGGCGAACACTGAAGCTTTCTTT
>NA|TRBV12-3/TRBV12-4|13|TRBJ1-2|NA
CASRVQGRYGYTF
TGTGCCAGCAGAGTACAGGGACGGTATGGCTACACCTTC
>TRBD2|TRBV6-5|16|TRBJ2-7|NA
CASSYSLWLAGDEQYF
TGTGCCAGCAGTTACTCATTGTGGCTAGCGGGAGACGAGCAGTACTTC
>TRBD1|TRBV28|14|TRBJ1-2|NA
CASSFAGQGYGYTF
TGTGCCAGCAGTTTTGCGGGACAGGGTTATGGCTACACCTTC
>NA|TRBV20-1|10|TRBJ1-1|NA
CSARRGVAFF
TGCAGTGCTCGGCGGGGTGTAGCTTTCTTT
>NA|TRBV15|13|TRBJ1-5|many
CATSRGEVEPQHF
TGTGCCACCAGCAGAGGAGAAGTGGAGCCCCAGCATTTT
>TRBD2|TRBV6-1|15|TRBJ2-5|NA
CASRRTSGTKETQYF
TGTGCCAGCAGGAGGACTAGCGGGACCAAAGAGACCCAGTACTTC
>TRBD1|TRBV19|14|TRBJ1-2|many
CASSGKGAHYGYTF
TGTGCCAGTAGTGGGAAGGGGGCTCACTATGGCTACACCTTC
>NA|TRBV7-2|15|TRBJ1-1|NA
CASSLAGSMNTEAFF
TGTGCCAGCAGCTTAGCGGGCAGCATGAACACTGAAGCTTTCTTT
>NA|TRBV24-1|15|TRBJ2-7|many
CATSDGTSGVYEQYF
TGTGCCACCAGTGACGGGACTTCGGGGGTATACGAGCAGTACTTC
>NA|TRBV6-5|13|TRBJ2-7|many
CASSKFVYYEQYF
TGTGCCAGCAGCAAATTCGTGTACTACGAGCAGTACTTC
>NA|TRBV28|15|TRBJ2-7|many
CASNPRGGTTYEQYF
TGTGCCAGCAACCCTAGGGGGGGCACGACCTACGAGCAGTACTTC
>NA|TRBV11-2|18|TRBJ2-7|few
CASSQTTGPGTSYYEQYF
TGTGCCAGCAGCCAAACCACAGGGCCCGGGACATCCTACTACGAGCAGTACTTC
>NA|TRBV6-2/TRBV6-3|14|TRBJ2-2|NA
CASSYSESSGELFF
TGTGCCAGCAGTTACTCTGAATCGTCCGGGGAGCTGTTTTTT
>NA|TRBV6-5|15|TRBJ1-5|many
CASILDSYSNQPQHF
TGTGCCAGCATATTGGACAGTTATAGCAATCAGCCCCAGCATTTT
>NA|TRBV2|13|TRBJ2-3|many
CASSLGPTDTQYF
TGTGCCAGCAGTCTAGGTCCCACAGATACGCAGTATTTT
>TRBD1|TRBV2|14|TRBJ1-5|NA
CASSRQGANQPQHF
TGTGCCAGCAGTCGACAGGGGGCGAATCAGCCCCAGCATTTT
>TRBD1|TRBV6-5|15|TRBJ1-1|few
CASSYSDRAPSEAFF
TGTGCCAGCAGTTACTCCGACAGGGCGCCCTCTGAAGCTTTCTTT
>NA|TRBV30|13|TRBJ2-7|once
CAWSVRQPYEQYF
TGTGCCTGGAGTGTACGACAGCCTTACGAGCAGTACTTC